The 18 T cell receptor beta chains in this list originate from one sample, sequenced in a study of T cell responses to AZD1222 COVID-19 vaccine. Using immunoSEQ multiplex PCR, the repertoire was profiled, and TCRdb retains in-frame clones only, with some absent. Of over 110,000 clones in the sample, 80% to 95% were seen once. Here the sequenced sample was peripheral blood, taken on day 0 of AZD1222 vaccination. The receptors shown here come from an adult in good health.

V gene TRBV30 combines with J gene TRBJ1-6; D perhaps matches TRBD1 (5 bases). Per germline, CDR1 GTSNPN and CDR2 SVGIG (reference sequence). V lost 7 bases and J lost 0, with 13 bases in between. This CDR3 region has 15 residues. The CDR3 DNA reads TGTGCCTACGGGCGGGGCAGCTCCTATAATTCACCCCTCCACTTT. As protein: CAYGRGSSYNSPLHF. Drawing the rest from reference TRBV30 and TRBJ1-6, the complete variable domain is SQTIHQWPATLVQPVGSPLSLECTVEGTSNPNLYWYRQAAGRGLQLLFYSVGIGQISSEVPQNLSASRPQDRQFILSSKKLLLSDSGFYLCAYGRGSSYNSPLHFGNGTRLTVT.

CDR3 sequence (DNA): TGTGCCAGCAGAGGACTAGCGGGAGGGCCCTGGATTGAGCAGTTCTTC. It yields the protein CASRGLAGGPWIEQFF. V is TRBV7-9 and J is TRBJ2-1, with TRBD2 matching 15 bases. The ends lost 6 bases at V and 9 bases at J; junction bases unmatched: 9. Germline V gene data show CDR1 as SEHNR and CDR2 as FQNEAQ (reference sequence). CDR3 length equals 16 residues.

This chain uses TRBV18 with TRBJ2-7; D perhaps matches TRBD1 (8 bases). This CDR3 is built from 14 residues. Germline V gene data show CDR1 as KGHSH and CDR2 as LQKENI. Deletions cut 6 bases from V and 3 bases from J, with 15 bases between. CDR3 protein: CASSQQGEGYEQYF. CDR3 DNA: TGTGCCAGCTCCCAACAGGGGGAGGGCTACGAGCAGTACTTC.

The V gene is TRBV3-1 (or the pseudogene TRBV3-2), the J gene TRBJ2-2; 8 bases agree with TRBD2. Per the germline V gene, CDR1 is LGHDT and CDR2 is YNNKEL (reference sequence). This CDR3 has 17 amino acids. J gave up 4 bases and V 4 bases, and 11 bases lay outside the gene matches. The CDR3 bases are TGTGCCAGCAGCCCGGGAGGGCCCCAAATGCCCACCGGGGAGCTGTTTTTT. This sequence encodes CASSPGGPQMPTGELFF.

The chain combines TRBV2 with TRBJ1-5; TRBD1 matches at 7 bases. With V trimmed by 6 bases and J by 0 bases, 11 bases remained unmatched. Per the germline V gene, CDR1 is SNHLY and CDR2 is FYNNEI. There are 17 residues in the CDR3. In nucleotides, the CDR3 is TGTGCCAGCAGCCTCCTCGGACAGGTAAATAGCAATCAGCCCCAGCATTTT. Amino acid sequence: CASSLLGQVNSNQPQHF.

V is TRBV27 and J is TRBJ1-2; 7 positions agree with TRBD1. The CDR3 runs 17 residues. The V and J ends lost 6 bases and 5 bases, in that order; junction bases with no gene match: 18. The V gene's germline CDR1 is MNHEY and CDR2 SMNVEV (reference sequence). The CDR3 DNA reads TGTGCCAGCAGCTCCGATGAGAGACAGGGAAGAGGTTATGGCTACACCTTC. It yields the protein CASSSDERQGRGYGYTF.

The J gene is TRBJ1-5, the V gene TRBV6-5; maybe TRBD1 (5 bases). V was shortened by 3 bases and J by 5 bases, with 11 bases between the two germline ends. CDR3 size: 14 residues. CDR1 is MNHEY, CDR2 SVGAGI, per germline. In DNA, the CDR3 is TGTGCCAGCAGTTATGGGGGGTTACATCAGCCCCAGCATTTT. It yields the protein CASSYGGLHQPQHF.

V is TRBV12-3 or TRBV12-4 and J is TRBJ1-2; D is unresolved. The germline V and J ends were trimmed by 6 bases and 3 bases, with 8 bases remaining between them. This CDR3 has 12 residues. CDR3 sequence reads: CASSAAYYGYTF. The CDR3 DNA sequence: TGTGCCAGCAGCGCCGCCTACTATGGCTACACCTTC.

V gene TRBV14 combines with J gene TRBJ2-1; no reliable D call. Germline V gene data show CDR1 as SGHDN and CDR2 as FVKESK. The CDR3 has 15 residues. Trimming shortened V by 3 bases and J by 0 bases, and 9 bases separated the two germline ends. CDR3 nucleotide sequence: TGTGCCAGCAGCCAGGGGATGAGCTCCTACAATGAGCAGTTCTTC. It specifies CASSQGMSSYNEQFF.

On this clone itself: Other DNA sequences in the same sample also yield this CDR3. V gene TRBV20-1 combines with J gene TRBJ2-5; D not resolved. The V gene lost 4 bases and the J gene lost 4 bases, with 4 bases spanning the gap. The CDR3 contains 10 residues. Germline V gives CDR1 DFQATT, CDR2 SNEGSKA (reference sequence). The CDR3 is CSATVETQYF. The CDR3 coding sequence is TGCAGTGCTACGGTAGAGACCCAGTACTTC.

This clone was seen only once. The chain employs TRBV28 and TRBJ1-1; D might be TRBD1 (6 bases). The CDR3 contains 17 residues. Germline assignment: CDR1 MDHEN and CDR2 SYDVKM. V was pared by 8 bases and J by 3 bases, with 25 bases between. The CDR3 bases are TGTGCCAGCGGAGTACCCCTAGGGGGGGGCAAGTACACTGAAGCTTTCTTT. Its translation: CASGVPLGGGKYTEAFF.

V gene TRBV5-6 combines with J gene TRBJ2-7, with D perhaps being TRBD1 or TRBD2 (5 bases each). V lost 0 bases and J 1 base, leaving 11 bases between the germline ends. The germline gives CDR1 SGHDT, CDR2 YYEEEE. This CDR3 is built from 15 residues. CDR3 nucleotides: TGTGCCAGCAGCTTGGGAAGGGACGGATCCTACGAGCAGTACTTC. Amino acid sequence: CASSLGRDGSYEQYF.

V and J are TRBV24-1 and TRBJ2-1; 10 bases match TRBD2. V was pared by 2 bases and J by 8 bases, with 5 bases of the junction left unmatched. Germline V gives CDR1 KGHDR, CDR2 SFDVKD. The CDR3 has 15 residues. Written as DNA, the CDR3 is TGTGCCACCAGTGATTATTCTAGCGGGAGTGATGAGCAGTTCTTC. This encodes CATSDYSSGSDEQFF.

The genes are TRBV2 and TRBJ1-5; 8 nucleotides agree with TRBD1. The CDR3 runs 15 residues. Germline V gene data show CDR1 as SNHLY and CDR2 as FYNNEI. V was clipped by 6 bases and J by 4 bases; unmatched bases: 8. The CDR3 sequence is CASRRDRSWNQPQHF. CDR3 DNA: TGTGCCAGCAGGAGGGACAGGTCTTGGAATCAGCCCCAGCATTTT.

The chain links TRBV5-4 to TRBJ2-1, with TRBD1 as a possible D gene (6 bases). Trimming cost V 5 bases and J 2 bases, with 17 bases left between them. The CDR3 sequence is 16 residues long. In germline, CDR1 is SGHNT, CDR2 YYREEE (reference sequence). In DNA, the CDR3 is TGTGCCAGCAGAAGGCTGGGGGCTGGTACCTACAATGAGCAGTTCTTC. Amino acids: CASRRLGAGTYNEQFF.

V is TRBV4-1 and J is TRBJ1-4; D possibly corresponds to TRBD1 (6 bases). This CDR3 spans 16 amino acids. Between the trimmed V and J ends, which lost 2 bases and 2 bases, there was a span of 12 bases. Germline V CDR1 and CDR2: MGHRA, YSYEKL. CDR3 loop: CASSQWGATTNEKLFF. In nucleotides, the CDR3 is TGCGCCAGCAGCCAATGGGGGGCCACGACTAATGAAAAACTGTTTTTT.

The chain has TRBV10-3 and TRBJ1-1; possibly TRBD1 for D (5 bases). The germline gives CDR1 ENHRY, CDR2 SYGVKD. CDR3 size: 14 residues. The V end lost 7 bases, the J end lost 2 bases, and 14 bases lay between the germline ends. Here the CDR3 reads CAINPGPANTEAFF. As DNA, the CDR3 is TGTGCCATCAATCCGGGGCCCGCAAACACTGAAGCTTTCTTT.

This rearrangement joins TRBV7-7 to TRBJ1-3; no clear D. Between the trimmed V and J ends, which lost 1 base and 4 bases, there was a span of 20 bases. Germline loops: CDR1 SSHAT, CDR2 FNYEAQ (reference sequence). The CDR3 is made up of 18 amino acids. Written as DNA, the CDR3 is TGTGCCAGCAGCTTAGAGCCCTCCCGGGGAAAAGAGGGAAACACCATATATTTT. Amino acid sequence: CASSLEPSRGKEGNTIYF.